This T cell receptor (beta chain) came from a study of blood T cell repertoires in COVID-19. In the study overall: Some COVID-19 samples were acute and others convalescent; all came from the United States, Italy and Spain. From T cells, B-cell-depleted T cells, or PBMCs came the material, which was cDNA or gDNA.

Participant-reported clinical history was the basis for cohort assignment. Authors' processing steps: Cell counts per sample came from amplifying reference gene primers. The data were produced by immunoSEQ multiplex PCR, yet TCRdb's version contains in-frame clones alone and is incomplete. The V and J calls and clone size are taken from that table; D and trimming were inferred from the DNA. The sample shows approximately 480,000 clones, approximately 86% of them seen only once. This clonotype originated in a woman aged 18-30 years who had recovered from COVID-19. The sample consisted of PBMCs or T cells enriched from blood (not recorded which).

CDR3 nucleotide sequence: TGTGCCAGCAGTCCCGGGGGGGCCAAAAACATTCAGTACTTC. Translating gives CASSPGGAKNIQYF. The J gene is TRBJ2-4, the V gene TRBV3-1 (or the pseudogene TRBV3-2); 7 bases fit TRBD2. Germline V lookup: CDR1 LGHDT, CDR2 YNNKEL (reference sequence). V lost 6 bases and J lost 1; bases outside the gene matches: 3. The CDR3 loop spans 14 amino acids.